One and the same sample provided the 12 T cell receptor beta chains below, sequenced in a study of tumor-infiltrating lymphocytes in primary liver carcinoma. Unsorted bulk tissue (roughly 19-31 mg) underwent RNA and DNA co-extraction. The authors made TCR beta cDNA from around 500 ng total RNA with a constant-region primer. Slightly modified ARM-PCR, run as three nested multiplex PCR rounds, produced the TCR beta libraries. The first two PCR rounds used TRBV1-TRBV30 forward primers with a C-beta reverse primer, around 10 cycles each. TCRdb ran MiXCR on the multiplex PCR reads and lists one entry per CDR3 protein. The sample lists about 110,000 distinct CDR3 sequences; approximately 80% were seen once. The specimen was liver tumor tissue from sampling region 3. Described subset: tumor region T3, left-lateral pole. The receptors derive from a man aged 35 to 55 with primary liver carcinoma and hepatitis B virus infection.

A few counts support this clonotype. Possible read error: a much larger clone is one base away. The chain uses TRBV5-1 and TRBJ2-1, with 8 bases matching TRBD2. The CDR3 runs to 15 residues. Trimming removed 4 bases from V and 1 base from J; junction bases left unmatched: 4. Germline V gene sequence: CDR1 SGHRS, CDR2 YFSETQ. DNA of the CDR3: TGCGCCAGCAGCCGGACTAGCAGTTCCTACAATGAGCAGTTCTTC. As protein: CASSRTSSSYNEQFF.

As to this clonotype: No conserved phenylalanine or tryptophan is present at the end of the CDR3, so a read error is the likely explanation. The chain joins TRBV6-1 to TRBJ1-5; unclear D gene. The V end lost 7 bases, the J end lost 11 bases, and 18 bases lay between the germline ends. Germline CDR1 MNHNS, CDR2 SASEGT. This CDR3 spans 13 amino acids. CDR3 sequence reads: CASISVLGVTQHY. CDR3 DNA sequence: TGTGCCAGCATTAGCGTCCTTGGCGTGACCCAGCATTAT.

Comments on this clonotype: The junction departs from the called germline gene at one end, perhaps through a read error. This chain joins TRBV6-2 or TRBV6-3 and TRBJ1-5; D uncertain. This CDR3 contains 14 residues. The germline V gene has CDR1 MNHEY and CDR2 SVGEGT. The CDR3, as DNA: TGTGTCAGCAGCCTCGACACGAGAAATCAGCCCCAGCATTTT. Its protein product is CVSSLDTRNQPQHF.

With respect to this clonotype: At one boundary the junction diverges from the germline segment, which might be a read error. CDR3 residues: CASSLQWVPGTSGSHDQLF. The DNA of the CDR3 is TGTGCCAGCAGCCTCCAGTGGGTGCCTGGGACTAGTGGGAGTCATGATCAGCTCTTC. The V gene is TRBV11-2, the J gene TRBJ2-1; 8 bases fit TRBD2. There are 19 residues in the CDR3. Per the germline V gene, CDR1 is SGHAT and CDR2 is FQNNGV.

This clonotype was recorded only once. The junction and the germline gene differ at one end; a read error may be behind it. This rearrangement joins TRBV2 to TRBJ2-5; 10 bases align to TRBD2. CDR3 length: 12 amino acids. The germline gives CDR1 SNHLY, CDR2 FYNNEI. In DNA form, the CDR3 reads TGTGCCAGCATTGAGGTGGGCAGCGGGAGGGCTTTC. It is translated as CASIEVGSGRAF.

By share, this clonotype counts as medium-sized (0.01 to 0.1%). The chain joins TRBV29-1 to TRBJ2-2, with 11 positions matching TRBD2. The CDR3 has 16 amino acids. Germline assignment: CDR1 SQVTM and CDR2 ANQGSEA. Trimming at V came to 4 bases and at J to 0 bases, leaving 4 bases not matched to a gene. The CDR3 DNA reads TGCAGCGTTGCGGGACTAGCGGCAACGAACACCGGGGAGCTGTTTTTT. Translated, it gives CSVAGLAATNTGELFF.

As concerns this clonotype: Its ends do not fully match the called genes, so a read error is possible. The CDR3 DNA reads as TGTGCCAGCAGTTTATCATCCACCGGGGAGATGTATTTT. Protein: CASSLSSTGEMYF. The J gene is TRBJ2-2, the V gene TRBV12-3 or TRBV12-4; maybe TRBD2 (5 bases). This CDR3 has 13 residues.

Notes on this clonotype: A junction boundary mismatches the germline segment, possibly from a read error. The chain recombines TRBV30 with TRBJ1-2; the match to TRBD1 covers 8 bases. CDR1 and CDR2 (germline): GTSNPN, SVGIG (reference sequence). The CDR3 length is 16 residues. CDR3 amino acids: CAYKDPRDRRFYGYIF. The CDR3, as DNA: TGTGCCTACAAAGACCCCCGGGACAGGAGGTTCTATGGCTACATCTTC.

Comment on this clonotype: This is likely a read error, given that the CDR3 carries no conserved phenylalanine or tryptophan at its end. The chain has TRBV4-1 and TRBJ2-1; D uncertain. Germline assignment: CDR1 MGHRA and CDR2 YSYEKL. CDR3 size: 18 residues. DNA of the CDR3: TGCGCCAGCAGCCAAGATCCCCAACGAGGTCCCACCTACAAAGAGCAGTTCTCC. Residues: CASSQDPQRGPTYKEQFS.

In regard to this clonotype: Germline and junction disagree at one end, which may indicate a read error. The chain links TRBV6-2 or TRBV6-3 to TRBJ2-1, with 9 bases that match TRBD1. Germline-derived CDR1 and CDR2 are MNHEY and SVGEGT. CDR3 size: 16 residues. The CDR3 nucleotides read TGTGCCAGCAGCTCCCCGGGACAGGGTATCTACAAAGAGCAGTTCTTC. It encodes CASSSPGQGIYKEQFF.

With regard to this clonotype: Its ends do not fully match the called genes, so a read error is possible. V is TRBV5-5 and J is TRBJ2-3, with D perhaps TRBD2 (8 bases). The CDR3 totals 15 residues. Germline V gene lookup returns CDR1 SGHKS and CDR2 YYEKEE (reference sequence). CDR3 amino acids: CASGLIRGGTDTQYF. CDR3 in DNA: TGTGCCAGCGGCTTGATACGGGGGGGGACAGATACGCAGTACTTT.

As regards this clonotype: The junction does not match germline at one end; this may be a read error. This sequence joins TRBV11-2 and TRBJ2-7, with 9 bases matching TRBD2. This CDR3 contains 15 residues. Germline V gene sequence: CDR1 SGHAT, CDR2 FQNNGV. The CDR3 nucleotides are TGTGCCTGCAGCTCGTTAGCGGGAGCGGGCCTCGAGCAGTACTTC. Translation: CACSSLAGAGLEQYF.